This entry describes one TCR beta chain. Its antigen is currently not known. This clone may be a read error of a much larger clone one base away. The treatment or condition label corresponds to: roughly 18 received Ad26.COV2.S at low or high dose, single or two shots; about 5 received placebo; per-sample allocation not given. For vaccine and placebo recipients, the sequenced repertoires came from samples collected on day 63 after the first injection. Between 29 July and 7 August 2020, Cohort 1b enrolled approximately 26 adults aged 18-55 years at one site in Boston, USA. Ad26.COV2.S was a replication-incompetent adenovirus type 26 vector expressing a prefusion-stabilized SARS-CoV-2 spike protein from the original Wuhan strain. The sample comes from a study of Ad26.COV2.S vaccination and SARS-CoV-2 variants (dated by TCRdb to 2020 to 2023). Looking at the study overall: Donors in the vaccine arm were drawn from COV1001, a multicentre, randomized, double-blind, placebo-controlled phase I-IIa trial testing Ad26.COV2.S in healthy adults. The specificity and breadth of SARS-CoV-2-reactive T cell receptors after Ad26.COV2.S vaccination were assessed by TCRbeta repertoire sequencing. A total of approximately 32 samples were included in the TCR-sequenced set, comprising around 19 Ad26.COV2.S vaccine recipients, 5 placebo recipients and 8 SARS-CoV-2 convalescent individuals. Investigators did not know the trial group allocation while performing experiments and assessing outcomes. Participants in the trial were split at random into five groups of five each, receiving low-dose or high-dose Ad26.COV2.S once or twice, or else placebo on both occasions. Ad26.COV2.S was given intramuscularly at 5x10^10 or 1x10^11 viral particles, as a single shot or as two shots 56 days apart. What the research found in general, with its limitations: Vaccine and placebo recipients had comparable non-spike TCR breadth, which fits with the vaccine containing only spike. The study was not powered for comparison of responses between vaccine doses or regimens. Compared with placebo recipients, Ad26.COV2.S recipients showed higher spike-specific TCR breadth (P = 0.0014). After vaccination, substantial breadth of spike-specific CD8+ and CD4+ T cell responses was reported. The authors noted that total T cell responses may have been underestimated by the TCR breadth and depth analyses.

The immunoSEQ Assay was the method used to sequence TCRbeta CDR3 regions. After extraction, genomic DNA underwent amplification by bias-controlled multiplex PCR, followed by high-throughput sequencing. The original pipeline was this. To quantify the absolute abundance of every unique TCRbeta CDR3 region, sequences were collapsed and filtered. T cell fraction was estimated by normalizing TCRbeta template counts to usable DNA, with usable DNA measured through amplification of reference genes found in all nucleated cells. Repertoire TCRs were annotated as SARS-CoV-2-specific by exact matching of V gene, CDR3 amino acid sequence and J gene to a known reactive TCR set. The reference SARS-CoV-2 TCR set was obtained from MIRA and was filtered for enrichment in COVID-19-positive ImmuneCODE repertoires, whereby public or cross-reactive TCRs were removed. Based on the MIRA antigens, annotated TCRs were further analysed at the level of specific ORF or position within ORF. Depth was the summed frequency of annotated unique rearrangements, while breadth was defined as annotated unique rearrangements over total unique productive rearrangements. Two-sided Wilcoxon rank-sum tests were applied when comparing TCR breadth between groups. Sourced from immuneACCESS, this table was stored by TCRdb with only in-frame sequences that have V and J called. A share of the clones is absent; for the studies checked, an unresolved V gene accounts for under half, and the remainder has no known explanation. V and J calls and clone size are those listed in that table; D and trimming were worked out from the DNA. This sample gives approximately 420,000 clones in total; roughly nine tenths of them show up just once. Under 3.5% of the sample comes from the top ten.

This TCR was sampled from a person between 18 and 65 years old who received the Ad26.COV2.S COVID-19 vaccine or a placebo. Sample: peripheral blood, taken in a trial of Ad26.COV2.S vaccine versus placebo.

The nucleotide sequence reads as follows: TGTGCCAGCAGCTTTCAGGGGAACACTGAAGCTTTCTTT. This is translated as CASSFQGNTEAFF. The rearranged segments are TRBV11-3 and TRBJ1-1; TRBD1 is perhaps the D gene, given 5 matching bases. Counted from cysteine to phenylalanine, this CDR3 has 13 amino acids. Solely the CDR3 DNA is kept, with 39 bases framed from the first base. V is cut by 3 bases and J by 1 base, and the space between the germline ends is 6 bases. Reading the germline V gene gives CDR1 SGHNT and CDR2 YENEEA.